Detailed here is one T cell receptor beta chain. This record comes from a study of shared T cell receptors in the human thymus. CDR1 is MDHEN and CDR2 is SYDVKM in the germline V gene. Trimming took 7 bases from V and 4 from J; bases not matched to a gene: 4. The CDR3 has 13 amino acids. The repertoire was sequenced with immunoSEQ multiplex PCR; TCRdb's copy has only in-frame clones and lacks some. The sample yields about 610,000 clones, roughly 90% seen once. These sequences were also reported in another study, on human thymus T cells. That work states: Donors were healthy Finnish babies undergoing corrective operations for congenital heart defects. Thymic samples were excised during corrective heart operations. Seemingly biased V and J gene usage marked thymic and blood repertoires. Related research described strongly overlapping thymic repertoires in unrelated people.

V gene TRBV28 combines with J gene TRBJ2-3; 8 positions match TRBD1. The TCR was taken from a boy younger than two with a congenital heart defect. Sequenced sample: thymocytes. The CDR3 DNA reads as TGTGCCAGCACAGGGGGCTGGGCAGATACGCAGTATTTT. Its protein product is CASTGGWADTQYF.